This T cell receptor (delta chain) was observed in a study of γδ T cells in repeated Plasmodium falciparum infection. Across the study: The natural-infection arm compared Malian children under seasonal malaria with matched Australian children. Over roughly 600 days, donors received four mosquito-bite P. falciparum NF54 infections.

A note on this clone: The protein TCRdb gives is from a much larger clone and does not agree with this DNA's translation at residue 7, likely a read error; the protein shown here comes from the DNA.

TCRdb re-called the multiplex PCR reads through CATT. This sample has 75,000 to 95,000 delta-chain clones, with roughly 0.98% found just once. Germline V gives CDR1 GEAIGNYY, CDR2 EKD. V lost 3 bases and J lost 3, with 16 bases in between. The CDR3 has 15 residues. Vgamma9/Vdelta2+ and Vdelta2-negative gammadelta T cells were flow-sorted from PBMC for bulk sequencing. The source of this sequence is a pool of human donors (malaria-infected and uninfected, not separated). The sequencing sample was made of gamma-delta T cells from blood. This chain joins TRDV2 and TRDJ1, with a tentative D call TRDD3 (6 bases). TCRdb records no J gene; here it was assigned by comparing the DNA to germline. This CDR3 reads CACDPLLGGSDKLIF. The CDR3 nucleotides are TGTGCCTGTGACCCTCTTCTTGGGGGGTCCGATAAACTCATCTTT.